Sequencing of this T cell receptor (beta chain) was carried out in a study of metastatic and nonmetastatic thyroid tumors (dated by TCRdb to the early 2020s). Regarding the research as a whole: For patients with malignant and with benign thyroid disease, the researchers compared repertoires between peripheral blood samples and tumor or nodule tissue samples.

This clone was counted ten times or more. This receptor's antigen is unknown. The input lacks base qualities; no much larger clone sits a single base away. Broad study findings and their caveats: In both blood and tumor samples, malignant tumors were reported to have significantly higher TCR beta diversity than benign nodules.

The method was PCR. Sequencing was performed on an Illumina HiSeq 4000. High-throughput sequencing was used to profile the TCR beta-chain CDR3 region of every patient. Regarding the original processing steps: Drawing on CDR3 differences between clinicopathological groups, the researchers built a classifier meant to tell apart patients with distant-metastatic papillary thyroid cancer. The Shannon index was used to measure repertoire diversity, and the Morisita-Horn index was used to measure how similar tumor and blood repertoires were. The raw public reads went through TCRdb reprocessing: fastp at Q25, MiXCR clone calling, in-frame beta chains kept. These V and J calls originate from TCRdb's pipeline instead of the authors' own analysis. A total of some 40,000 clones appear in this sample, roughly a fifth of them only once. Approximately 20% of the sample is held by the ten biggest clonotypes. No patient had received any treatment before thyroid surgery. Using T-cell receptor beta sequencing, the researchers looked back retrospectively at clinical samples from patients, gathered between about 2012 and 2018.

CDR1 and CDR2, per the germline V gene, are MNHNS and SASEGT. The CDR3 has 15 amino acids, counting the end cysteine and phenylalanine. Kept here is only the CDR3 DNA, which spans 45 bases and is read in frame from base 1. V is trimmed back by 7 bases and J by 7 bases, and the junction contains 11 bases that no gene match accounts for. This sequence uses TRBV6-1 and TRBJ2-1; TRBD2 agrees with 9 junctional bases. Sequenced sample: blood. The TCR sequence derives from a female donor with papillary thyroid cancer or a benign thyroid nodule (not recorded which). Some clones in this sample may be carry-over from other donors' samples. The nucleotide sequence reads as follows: TGTGCCAGCACCCGCAATAGCGGGAGAGGAAATGAGCAGTTCTTC. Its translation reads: CASTRNSGRGNEQFF.